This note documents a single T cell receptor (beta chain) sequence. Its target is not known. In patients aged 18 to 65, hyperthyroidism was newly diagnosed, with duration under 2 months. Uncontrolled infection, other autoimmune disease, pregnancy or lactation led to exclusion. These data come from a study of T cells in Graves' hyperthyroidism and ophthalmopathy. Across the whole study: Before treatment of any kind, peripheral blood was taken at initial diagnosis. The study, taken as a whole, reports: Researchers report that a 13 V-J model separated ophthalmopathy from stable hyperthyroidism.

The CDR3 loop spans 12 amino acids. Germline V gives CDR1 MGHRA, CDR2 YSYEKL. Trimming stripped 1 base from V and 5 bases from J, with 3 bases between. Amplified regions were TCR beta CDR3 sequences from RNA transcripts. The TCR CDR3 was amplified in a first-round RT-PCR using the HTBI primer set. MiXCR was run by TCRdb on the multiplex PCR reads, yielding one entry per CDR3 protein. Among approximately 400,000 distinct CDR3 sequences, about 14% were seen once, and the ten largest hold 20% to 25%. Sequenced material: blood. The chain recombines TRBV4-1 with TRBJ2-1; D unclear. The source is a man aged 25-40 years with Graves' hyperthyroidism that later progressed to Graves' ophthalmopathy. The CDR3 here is CASSQVNNEQFF. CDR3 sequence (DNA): TGCGCCAGCAGCCAAGTCAACAATGAGCAGTTCTTC.